This TCR beta chain was identified during a study of vaccination and CD4 T cells after COVID-19. The CDR3 has 14 residues. Germline V lookup: CDR1 DFQATT, CDR2 SNEGSKA (reference sequence). V lost 4 bases and J 0 bases, leaving 10 bases between the germline ends. This clonotype was found a few times. Its antigen is undetermined. CD4+ T cells that had been cultured provided DNA sequenced with the Oncomine TCR Beta short-read assay. TCRdb re-analysed the PCR reads in MiXCR, keeping a single row per CDR3 protein. The sample lists 20,000 to 25,000 distinct CDR3 sequences, less than 70% occurring once. The treatment here: roughly 10-day PBMC culture with coronavirus spike peptide pools or control peptides (ViraFEST assay). Positive PCR tests were logged from March through December 2020, ahead of US Alpha, Beta and Delta variants.

The rearrangement links TRBV20-1 to TRBJ2-4, with D perhaps matching TRBD1 or TRBD2 (5 bases each). The clonotype originates from a human donor who had recovered from COVID-19. Sequenced material: CD4+ T cells from blood, cultured in vitro. Here the CDR3 reads CSAMGGTAKNIQYF. Here the CDR3 DNA reads TGCAGTGCTATGGGTGGGACAGCCAAAAACATTCAGTACTTC.